These T cell receptor beta chains were read from a single sample in a study of CD8+CD57+ T cells in acquired aplastic anemia. TCRdb recomputed calls from the reads with MiXCR, one row per CDR3 protein. Of some 140,000 distinct CDR3 sequences in the sample, around 41% were seen once. The source material was sorted CD4+, CD8+, or CD8+CD57+ T cells (not recorded which) from PBMCs. These receptors all come from a human donor in good health, serving as a control. The CDR3 runs from the conserved cysteine through the conserved F or W. D genes are given only for firm matches. Size is omitted from some rows. Given values are once, few, many or a class for expanded clones.

D	V	J	size	length	DNA	CDR3
-	TRBV20-1	TRBJ2-3	many	15	TGCAGTGCTAGGGGGCTGCACAGGGCCACAGATACGCAGTATTTT	CSARGLHRATDTQYF
-	TRBV10-3	TRBJ1-2	-	12	TGTGCCATCAGCGCCCCCTTTGGTGGCTACACCTTC	CAISAPFGGYTF
-	TRBV30	TRBJ2-6	many	14	TGTGCCTGTGGTGGGAACTCTGGGGCCAACGTCCTGACTTTC	CACGGNSGANVLTF
-	TRBV27	TRBJ1-6	many	14	TGTGCCAGCAGTTCGAGACAGAATAATTCACCCCTCCACTTT	CASSSRQNNSPLHF
-	TRBV6-1	TRBJ2-2	few	13	TGTGCCAGCATCGGTCTAAACACCGGGGAGCTGTTTTTT	CASIGLNTGELFF
-	TRBV2	TRBJ1-1	-	11	TGTGCCACCAGATTTGGGCCTGAAGCTTTCTTT	CATRFGPEAFF
-	TRBV27	TRBJ1-6	many	13	TGTGCCAGCAGAGTAGACAGTCCCTCACCCCTCCACTTT	CASRVDSPSPLHF
TRBD1	TRBV29-1	TRBJ1-4	-	14	TGCAGCGTCCCGAAACAGGGGACGGGCGAAAAACTGTTTTTT	CSVPKQGTGEKLFF
-	TRBV24-1	TRBJ2-5	many	13	TGTGCCACCAGTTCCGCGGGGTCGGGGACCCAGTACTTC	CATSSAGSGTQYF
TRBD1	TRBV28	TRBJ2-7	many	13	TGTGCCAGCAGGAGACAGGGGATCCACGAGCAGTACTTC	CASRRQGIHEQYF
-	TRBV5-6	TRBJ2-1	-	12	TGTGCCAGCAGCCTCGCCCTTAGCGAGCAGTTCTTC	CASSLALSEQFF
TRBD2	TRBV29-1	TRBJ2-1	-	16	TGCAGCGTAGGACTAGCGGGCAGCCGGACCTACAATGAGCAGTTCTTC	CSVGLAGSRTYNEQFF
-	TRBV20-1	TRBJ2-7	-	16	TGCAGTGCTCCCTCCAGCAGCTTGGATTTCCTTTACGAGCAGTACTTC	CSAPSSSLDFLYEQYF
-	TRBV7-8	TRBJ1-2	few	14	TGTGCCAGCAGCTTAGCGCGGGGGGTTAATGGCTACACCTTC	CASSLARGVNGYTF
-	TRBV30	TRBJ1-2	few	13	TGTGCCTGCCGCCGGGACATAAACTATGGCTACACCTTC	CACRRDINYGYTF
TRBD1	TRBV29-1	TRBJ1-1	-	14	TGCAGCGTTCGGACAGGGGGCGCGGATTCTGAAGCTTTCTTT	CSVRTGGADSEAFF
-	TRBV7-6	TRBJ1-1	many	14	TGTGCCAGCAGGGGAGTGGGGGAATACACTGAAGCTTTCTTT	CASRGVGEYTEAFF
-	TRBV5-1	TRBJ2-5	-	16	TGCGCCAGCAGCTTGGCCTGGGGGGCTGAACAAGAGACCCAGTACTTC	CASSLAWGAEQETQYF
TRBD2	TRBV25-1	TRBJ2-1	-	15	TGTGCCAGCAGTGATTGGGTAGCGGGAGTCGGTGAGCAGTTCTTC	CASSDWVAGVGEQFF
-	TRBV29-1	TRBJ2-5	many	12	TGCAGCGTTGAAGGGGTCCAAGAGACCCAGTACTTC	CSVEGVQETQYF
-	TRBV12-3/TRBV12-4	TRBJ2-2	-	14	TGTGCCAGCAGTTTAAATAGCAATACCGGGAAGCTGTTTTTT	CASSLNSNTGKLFF
-	TRBV7-9	TRBJ2-5	few	11	TGTGCCGAGTTAGATATAGAGACCCAGTACTTC	CAELDIETQYF
TRBD1	TRBV10-3	TRBJ1-1	-	15	TGTGCCATCAGAACAGGGGTAGTGTCGAACACTGAAGCTTTCTTT	CAIRTGVVSNTEAFF
-	TRBV5-8	TRBJ1-2	many	15	TGTGCCAGCAGCTTCCGAAAAGGTTCCTTTTGGAGCTACACCTTC	CASSFRKGSFWSYTF
TRBD1	TRBV18	TRBJ2-1	few	17	TGTGCCAGCTCACCGCGCATGGCCGGGACAGGCTGCAATGAGCAGTTCTTC	CASSPRMAGTGCNEQFF
-	TRBV11-2	TRBJ2-7	many	14	TGTGCCAGCAGCTTAGACTCTATCGCCGGGGAGCAGTACTTC	CASSLDSIAGEQYF
-	TRBV18	TRBJ1-2	few	14	TGTGCCACCCGTCACCCAACGGGGACTAACGGCTACACCTTC	CATRHPTGTNGYTF
-	TRBV5-1	TRBJ2-4	-	13	TGCGCCAGCCGCGTGGGGACCAAAAACATTCAGTACTTC	CASRVGTKNIQYF
-	TRBV4-1	TRBJ2-5	many	14	TGCGCCAGCAGCCAAGGACCCCGCGAAGAGACCCAGTACTTC	CASSQGPREETQYF
-	TRBV10-3	TRBJ1-2	-	11	TGTGCCATCAGTGAGTCGGGGGGCTACACTTTC	CAISESGGYTF
-	TRBV25-1	TRBJ2-3	-	15	TGTGCCAGTAGTATTGACCGGGTAAGAACAGATACGCAGTATTTT	CASSIDRVRTDTQYF